The rows below give T cell receptor beta chains drawn from one sample of a study of blood T cell repertoires in COVID-19. Assay used: immunoSEQ multiplex PCR; TCRdb lists only in-frame clones, some missing. Found here are around 180,000 clones, 80% to 90% of them singletons; the top ten hold roughly 2.2%. The sequenced sample consisted of peripheral blood. These receptors were taken from a man between 65 and 85 years old with active or convalescent COVID-19. CDR3s include the opening cysteine and the closing phenylalanine or tryptophan.

cdr3_length: 13; v_call: TRBV28; j_call: TRBJ1-2; cdr3_aa: CASSLGQLYGYTF
cdr3_length: 14; v_call: TRBV7-9; j_call: TRBJ1-2; cdr3_aa: CASVKEGLTYGYTF
cdr3_length: 18; v_call: TRBV11-3; j_call: TRBJ1-5; cdr3_aa: CASSLDRVRGGRYRAQHF
cdr3_length: 16; v_call: TRBV4-1; j_call: TRBJ2-5; cdr3_aa: CASSQERTRSQETQYF
cdr3_length: 15; v_call: TRBV5-1; j_call: TRBJ2-2; cdr3_aa: CASNPLAGAGGELFF
cdr3_length: 13; v_call: TRBV4-1; j_call: TRBJ1-4; cdr3_aa: CASRHTGGEKLFF
cdr3_length: 15; v_call: TRBV5-1; j_call: TRBJ2-1; cdr3_aa: CASSEGLASYNEQFF
cdr3_length: 17; v_call: TRBV21-1; j_call: TRBJ2-1; cdr3_aa: CASSKGLAGRSPNEQFF
cdr3_length: 19; v_call: TRBV6-6; j_call: TRBJ2-6; cdr3_aa: CASSPPPGQPISGANVLTF
cdr3_length: 15; v_call: TRBV6-1; j_call: TRBJ1-2; cdr3_aa: CASSESGQSNYGYTF
cdr3_length: 14; v_call: TRBV7-8; j_call: TRBJ1-5; cdr3_aa: CASSSVRGNQPQHF
cdr3_length: 15; v_call: TRBV9; j_call: TRBJ1-2; cdr3_aa: CASSVGVGANYGYTF
cdr3_length: 13; v_call: TRBV18; j_call: TRBJ1-1; cdr3_aa: CASSPPFDSEAFF
cdr3_length: 15; v_call: TRBV19; j_call: TRBJ1-2; cdr3_aa: CASSIAVRGGYGYTF
cdr3_length: 15; v_call: TRBV5-1; j_call: TRBJ2-2; cdr3_aa: CASSIGTGGTGELFF
cdr3_length: 15; v_call: TRBV18; j_call: TRBJ1-3; cdr3_aa: CASSPPDSAGNTIYF
cdr3_length: 18; v_call: TRBV18; j_call: TRBJ1-3; cdr3_aa: CASSVRDRARAPGNTIYF
cdr3_length: 16; v_call: TRBV27; j_call: TRBJ2-1; cdr3_aa: CASSLRLAGGNNEQFF
cdr3_length: 16; v_call: TRBV27; j_call: TRBJ1-5; cdr3_aa: CASSLGQGESNQPQHF
cdr3_length: 15; v_call: TRBV7-8; j_call: TRBJ2-3; cdr3_aa: CASSSRTGDTDTQYF
cdr3_length: 13; v_call: TRBV5-8; j_call: TRBJ1-1; cdr3_aa: CASSVGRITEAFF
cdr3_length: 14; v_call: TRBV7-2; j_call: TRBJ2-2; cdr3_aa: CASSLTGGTGELFF
cdr3_length: 13; v_call: TRBV5-1; j_call: TRBJ2-3; cdr3_aa: CASSGIAGDTQYF
cdr3_length: 13; v_call: TRBV19; j_call: TRBJ2-6; cdr3_aa: CATRTAGANVLTF
cdr3_length: 13; v_call: TRBV9; j_call: TRBJ2-4; cdr3_aa: CASSIGQGGIQYF
cdr3_length: 13; v_call: TRBV12-3/TRBV12-4; j_call: TRBJ2-1; cdr3_aa: CASKLAGGNEQFF
cdr3_length: 14; v_call: TRBV6-5; j_call: TRBJ1-5; cdr3_aa: CASHQGQGNQPQHF
cdr3_length: 15; v_call: TRBV6-5; j_call: TRBJ2-7; cdr3_aa: CASSLGGTGPYEQYF
cdr3_length: 14; v_call: TRBV5-3; j_call: TRBJ2-3; cdr3_aa: CARSLPTSTDTQYF
cdr3_length: 13; v_call: TRBV30; j_call: TRBJ1-2; cdr3_aa: CAWSPSGVGGYTF
cdr3_length: 17; v_call: TRBV7-8; j_call: TRBJ2-1; cdr3_aa: CASSLRSGQGARNEQFF
cdr3_length: 12; v_call: TRBV19; j_call: TRBJ1-1; cdr3_aa: CASSIGLTEAFF
cdr3_length: 11; v_call: TRBV20-1; j_call: TRBJ1-2; cdr3_aa: CSASPGYGYTF
cdr3_length: 15; v_call: TRBV19; j_call: TRBJ1-2; cdr3_aa: CASSPTLRQVYGYTF
cdr3_length: 13; v_call: TRBV7-2; j_call: TRBJ2-7; cdr3_aa: CASSNEGLAGGYF
cdr3_length: 16; v_call: TRBV15; j_call: TRBJ1-2; cdr3_aa: CATSRGQGEKDYGYTF
cdr3_length: 13; v_call: TRBV6-5; j_call: TRBJ2-7; cdr3_aa: CASTSGLAHEQYF
cdr3_length: 16; v_call: TRBV28; j_call: TRBJ2-1; cdr3_aa: CASFGLLPGSYNEQFF
cdr3_length: 13; v_call: TRBV5-4; j_call: TRBJ2-1; cdr3_aa: CASNIAGSNEQFF
cdr3_length: 13; v_call: TRBV18; j_call: TRBJ2-3; cdr3_aa: CASSPPAGTGQYF
cdr3_length: 15; v_call: TRBV19; j_call: TRBJ2-7; cdr3_aa: CASSISGPRGSEQYF
cdr3_length: 12; v_call: TRBV28; j_call: TRBJ2-7; cdr3_aa: CASTSQGYEQYF
cdr3_length: 16; v_call: TRBV15; j_call: TRBJ1-1; cdr3_aa: CATSRGATGLLAEAFF
cdr3_length: 15; v_call: TRBV5-1; j_call: TRBJ1-4; cdr3_aa: CASSLESRTNEKLFF
cdr3_length: 14; v_call: TRBV18; j_call: TRBJ1-1; cdr3_aa: CASSLRRVQTEAFF
cdr3_length: 12; v_call: TRBV29-1; j_call: TRBJ1-6; cdr3_aa: CSVGDRNSPLHF
cdr3_length: 16; v_call: TRBV5-5; j_call: TRBJ1-5; cdr3_aa: CASRGGPVGSNQPQHF
cdr3_length: 12; v_call: TRBV29-1; j_call: TRBJ2-5; cdr3_aa: CSVSQEQETQYF
cdr3_length: 17; v_call: TRBV5-4; j_call: TRBJ2-3; cdr3_aa: CASSLVGRASSTDTQYF
cdr3_length: 15; v_call: TRBV6-2/TRBV6-3; j_call: TRBJ2-4; cdr3_aa: CASSGARLAKNIQYF
cdr3_length: 13; v_call: TRBV12-3/TRBV12-4; j_call: TRBJ1-2; cdr3_aa: CASSEDRVGGYTF
cdr3_length: 14; v_call: TRBV7-9; j_call: TRBJ2-7; cdr3_aa: CASSLLGGPDEQYF
cdr3_length: 11; v_call: TRBV19; j_call: TRBJ2-7; cdr3_aa: CASSGHHEQYF